The entry below describes one T cell receptor (beta chain). Per the original methods: It was from reference gene primer amplification that nucleated cell counts were estimated. Clones were read by immunoSEQ multiplex PCR, and TCRdb kept only the in-frame ones, dropping some. V and J calls and clone size are given by that table; D and trimming were obtained from the DNA. The table has about 95,000 clones, roughly 79% seen once. This specimen belongs to a study of blood T cell repertoires in COVID-19. Study in general: Acute and convalescent COVID-19 specimens originated in the United States, Italy and Spain. T cells, B-cell-depleted T cells, or PBMCs provided the cDNA or gDNA that served as material.

The CDR3 consists of 15 residues. V gave up 3 bases and J gave up 6 bases, with 16 bases separating them. During active infection, Seattle patients enrolled and were then monitored through disease. Sequenced input: peripheral blood. The genes are TRBV5-3 and TRBJ2-1; TRBD2 is a possible D gene (7 bases). TRBV5-3 is an open reading frame, and its role is uncertain. The source is a man older than 75 with COVID-19, enrolled during active disease. CDR3 bases: TGTGCCAGAAGCTCTTCACAGGGAGGGGTCAATGAGCAGTTCTTC. Its protein product is CARSSSQGGVNEQFF.